A few counts support the clone carrying this TCR beta chain. Its target is not known. The source of the sample is a study of T cells in Graves' hyperthyroidism and ophthalmopathy. Study-level points and caveats: Ophthalmopathy cases were set apart from stable hyperthyroidism by a 13 V-J model. Most thyroid clonotypes expanded above 0.001 appeared in blood too.

TCR beta CDR3 sequences were amplified from RNA transcripts. In the first-round RT-PCR of the TCR CDR3, the HTBI primer set was used. Each CDR3 protein gets one entry after TCRdb re-called the multiplex PCR reads with MiXCR. The table has hundreds of thousands of distinct CDR3 sequences, 38% seen once. A patient was excluded if there was uncontrolled infection, other autoimmune disease, pregnancy or lactation. The ends were cut back, 0 bases at V and 6 bases at J, with 12 bases in the middle. The CDR3 extends over 13 amino acids. The V gene's germline CDR1 is DFQATT and CDR2 SNEGSKA (reference sequence).

The rearrangement uses TRBV20-1 and TRBJ2-7; unclear D gene. The source is a man between 18 and 35 years old with Graves' hyperthyroidism. Material for sequencing was blood. CDR3 loop: CSARDTTYAEQYF. CDR3 DNA: TGCAGTGCTAGAGATACTACTTACGCCGAGCAGTACTTC.